One and the same sample provided the 17 T cell receptor beta chains below, sequenced in a study of control samples from healthy donors and cancer patients. TCRdb keeps only in-frame clones here, not all; method: immunoSEQ multiplex PCR. The sample lists about 59,000 clones; 92% were seen once. The sample taken for sequencing was PBMCs. These receptors all stem from a man aged 40-55 years with colorectal cancer.

This clone was observed a single time. The V and J genes are TRBV18 and TRBJ2-1, with 8 positions matching TRBD2. Looked up from germline, CDR1 is KGHSH and CDR2 is LQKENI. CDR3 size: 19 residues. The trim removed 0 bases at V and 4 bases at J, leaving 14 bases unmatched. The CDR3 bases are TGTGCCAGCTCACCACCGTTCGTGTTTAGCGGGGTGGATTACAATGAGCAGTTCTTC. Amino acids: CASSPPFVFSGVDYNEQFF.

The rearrangement uses TRBV2 and TRBJ1-1; TRBD1 is a possible D gene (5 bases). There are 18 residues in the CDR3. V lost 3 bases and J 0 bases, leaving 20 bases between the germline ends. Per germline, CDR1 SNHLY and CDR2 FYNNEI. CDR3 DNA: TGTGCCAGCAGTGACCCTTTAGGGGCAGGGAGACTGAACACTGAAGCTTTCTTT. This codes for CASSDPLGAGRLNTEAFF.

The chain links TRBV19 to TRBJ1-1; D is unclear. Deletions cut 5 bases from V and 0 bases from J, with 10 bases between. Germline values: CDR1 LNHDA, CDR2 SQIVND (reference sequence). This CDR3 has 14 residues. The CDR3 sequence: CASSLTGMNTEAFF. The CDR3 nucleotides are TGTGCCAGTAGTTTGACCGGCATGAACACTGAAGCTTTCTTT.

The chain links TRBV6-5 to TRBJ2-7; 12 nucleotides agree with TRBD1. V trimming: 4 bases; J trimming: 8 bases; junction bases outside the gene matches: 9. Germline lookup yields CDR1 MNHEY and CDR2 SVGAGI. The CDR3 spans 15 residues. CDR3 residues: CASSSPGQGASKQYF. For the CDR3, the DNA is TGTGCCAGCAGTTCTCCGGGACAGGGGGCAAGTAAGCAGTACTTC.

V and J are TRBV5-1 and TRBJ2-2; no reliable D call. The CDR3 runs 15 residues. The V gene lost 3 bases and the J gene lost 7 bases, with 16 bases spanning the gap. Per germline, CDR1 SGHRS and CDR2 YFSETQ. As DNA, the CDR3 is TGCGCCAGCAGCTCACTACCCGCCCCAGGCGGGGAGCTGTTTTTT. Its translation: CASSSLPAPGGELFF.

V gene TRBV25-1 combines with J gene TRBJ2-5, with D perhaps matching TRBD1 (5 bases). V was cut by 6 bases and J by 5 bases, with 19 bases left in between. Germline CDR1 is MGHDK and CDR2 is SYGVNS. The CDR3 has 15 residues. CDR3 nucleotides: TGTGCCAGCAGGAAATGGGGCGAGTCGGAGGAGACCCAGTACTTC. Protein sequence: CASRKWGESEETQYF.

The genes are TRBV30 and TRBJ2-5, with D perhaps matching TRBD2 (5 bases). Germline V CDR1 and CDR2: GTSNPN, SVGIG (reference sequence). This CDR3 spans 13 amino acids. Between the trimmed V and J ends, which lost 1 base and 5 bases, there was a span of 11 bases. The CDR3 DNA sequence: TGTGCCTGGAGTGGAGGGCTCGGGGAGACCCAGTACTTC. It encodes CAWSGGLGETQYF.

The chain is built from TRBV6-2 or TRBV6-3 and TRBJ2-7; 11 nucleotides agree with TRBD2. Germline CDR1 and CDR2: MNHEY and SVGEGT. The CDR3 spans 20 residues. V gave up 2 bases and J gave up 4 bases; unmatched junction bases: 19. The CDR3 sequence: CASSYNIGASGGTRTYEQYF. The CDR3 DNA follows: TGTGCCAGCAGTTACAATATCGGAGCTAGCGGGGGGACAAGGACTTACGAGCAGTACTTC.

The J gene is TRBJ1-6, the V gene TRBV5-8; TRBD1 is a possible D gene (6 bases). The CDR3 loop spans 14 amino acids. CDR1 and CDR2 (germline): SGHTS, YDEGEE. The V and J ends lost 2 bases and 9 bases respectively, with 12 bases between them. The CDR3 DNA reads TGTGCCAGCAGCTTTAGGGGGGACTCTTCACCCCTCCACTTT. Translating gives CASSFRGDSSPLHF.

The rearrangement links TRBV10-1 to TRBJ2-7; 13 nucleotides line up with TRBD2. The CDR3 totals 15 residues. From germline, CDR1 is WNHNN and CDR2 SYGVQD (reference sequence). Trimming cost V 3 bases and J 5 bases; bases outside gene matches: 4. CDR3 bases: TGCGCCAGCAGTGACCCCGGGACTAGCGGGAACGAGCAGTACTTC. Translation gives CASSDPGTSGNEQYF.

The J gene is TRBJ1-6, the V gene TRBV19; perhaps TRBD1 as D (5 bases). From germline, CDR1 is LNHDA and CDR2 SQIVND (reference sequence). With 5 bases removed from V and 7 bases from J, the gap between germline ends came to 12 bases. The CDR3 runs to 14 residues. CDR3 protein: CASSGGRNNSPLHF. CDR3 DNA sequence: TGTGCCAGTAGTGGGGGACGGAACAATTCACCCCTCCACTTT.

The genes are TRBV4-2 and TRBJ1-1; no clear D. The CDR3 has 14 amino acids. Germline V CDR1 and CDR2: LGHNA, YNFKEQ. Deletions cut 4 bases from V and 1 base from J, with 10 bases between. CDR3 nucleotides: TGTGCCAGCAGCCGGAGCCGGTCGAACACTGAAGCTTTCTTT. Translating it yields CASSRSRSNTEAFF.

The chain employs TRBV9 and TRBJ1-1; D is possibly TRBD1 (6 bases). Germline CDR1 is SGDLS and CDR2 is YYNGEE. V lost 2 bases and J lost 1, with 15 bases in between. The CDR3 is made up of 16 amino acids. The CDR3 protein is CASSVVGGGGNTEAFF. For the CDR3, the DNA is TGTGCCAGCAGCGTCGTAGGAGGAGGGGGGAACACTGAAGCTTTCTTT.

The rearrangement uses TRBV18 and TRBJ1-5; D is ambiguous. CDR1 is KGHSH, CDR2 LQKENI, per germline. This CDR3 contains 14 residues. V lost 3 bases and J 6 bases, leaving 12 bases between the germline ends. The CDR3 nucleotides are TGTGCCAGCTCACCTGGGTTCGGCGGTCAGCCCCAGCATTTT. Protein: CASSPGFGGQPQHF.

The rearrangement uses TRBV23-1 and TRBJ1-2; possibly TRBD1 for D (5 bases). Being an ORF, TRBV23-1 has a function that is uncertain. Trimming cost V 3 bases and J 1 base, with 21 bases left between them. The CDR3 totals 18 residues. The CDR3: CASSHRGNTGALNYGYTF. Here the CDR3 DNA reads TGCGCCAGCAGTCATCGGGGGAATACAGGCGCACTTAACTATGGCTACACCTTC.

V usage is TRBV18 and J usage is TRBJ2-5, with D unclear. Germline V gives CDR1 KGHSH, CDR2 LQKENI. V was trimmed by 2 bases and J by 0 bases, leaving 10 bases between them. The CDR3 is made up of 15 amino acids. CDR3 residues: CASSPVEIYQETQYF. CDR3 in DNA: TGTGCCAGCTCACCAGTGGAGATCTACCAAGAGACCCAGTACTTC. The whole variable domain, remainder taken from reference TRBV18 and TRBJ2-5, is NAGVMQNPRHLVRRRGQEARLRCSPMKGHSHVYWYRQLPEEGLKFMVYLQKENIIDESGMPKERFSAEFPKEGPSILRIQQVVRGDSAAYFCASSPVEIYQETQYFGPGTRLLVL.

The rearrangement uses TRBV19 and TRBJ2-3; 9 nucleotides line up with TRBD1. Germline loops: CDR1 LNHDA, CDR2 SQIVND (reference sequence). The CDR3 runs to 15 residues. The V segment lost 6 bases and the J segment 2 bases; nucleotides outside the gene matches: 6. CDR3 coding DNA: TGTGCCAGTAGGAACAGGGGGCGCGACACAGATACGCAGTATTTT. This sequence encodes CASRNRGRDTDTQYF.